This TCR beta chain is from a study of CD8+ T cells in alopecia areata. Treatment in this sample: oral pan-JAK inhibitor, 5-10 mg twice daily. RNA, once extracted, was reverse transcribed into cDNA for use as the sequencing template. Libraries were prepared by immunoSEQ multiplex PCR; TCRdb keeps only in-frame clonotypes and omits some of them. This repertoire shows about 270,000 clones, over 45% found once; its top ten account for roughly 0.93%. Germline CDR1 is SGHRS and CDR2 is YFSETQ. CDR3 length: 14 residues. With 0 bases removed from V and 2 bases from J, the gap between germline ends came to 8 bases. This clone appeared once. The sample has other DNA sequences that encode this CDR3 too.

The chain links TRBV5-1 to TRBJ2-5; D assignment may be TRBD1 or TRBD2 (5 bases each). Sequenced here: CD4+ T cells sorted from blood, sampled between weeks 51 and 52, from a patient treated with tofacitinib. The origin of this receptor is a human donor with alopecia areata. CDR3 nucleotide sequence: TGCGCCAGCAGCTTGGAGGGACCTCAAGAGACCCAGTACTTC. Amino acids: CASSLEGPQETQYF.